This T cell receptor beta chain was found in a study of spatial heterogeneity in lung cancer. Germline V gene sequence: CDR1 LGHDT, CDR2 YNNKEL (reference sequence). Trimming took 6 bases from V and 2 from J, leaving 13 bases between them. The CDR3 loop spans 14 amino acids. The time point: blood at routine non-recurrence follow-up after resection. TCRdb processed the 5' RACE reads anew with MiXCR; each CDR3 protein has one entry. The sample has about 87,000 distinct CDR3 sequences, approximately 19% seen once. The V call is TRBV3-1, the J call TRBJ1-1; D is perhaps TRBD1 (6 bases). This receptor was identified in a male donor with early-stage non-small cell lung cancer. The material sequenced was PBMCs, taken at follow-up. CDR3 region: CASRPRTDNTEAFF. For the CDR3, the DNA is TGTGCCAGCAGACCGCGGACAGACAACACTGAAGCTTTCTTT.